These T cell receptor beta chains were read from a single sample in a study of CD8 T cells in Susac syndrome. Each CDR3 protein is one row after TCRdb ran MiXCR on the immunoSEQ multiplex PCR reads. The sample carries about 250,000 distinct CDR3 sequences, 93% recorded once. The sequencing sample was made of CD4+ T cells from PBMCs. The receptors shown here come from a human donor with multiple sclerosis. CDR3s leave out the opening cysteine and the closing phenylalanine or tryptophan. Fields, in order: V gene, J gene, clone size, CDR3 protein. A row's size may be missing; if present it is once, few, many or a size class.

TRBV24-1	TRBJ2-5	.	ATSEPGRKTQY
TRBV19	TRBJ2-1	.	ASSTTSYNEQF
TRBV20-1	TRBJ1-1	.	SANEQGRFGTEAF
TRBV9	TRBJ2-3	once	ASSNPRDTQY
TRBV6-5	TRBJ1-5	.	ASSYSTGSGQPQH
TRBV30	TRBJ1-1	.	AWREGRMNTEAF
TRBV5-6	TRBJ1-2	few	ASSFPGDYGYT
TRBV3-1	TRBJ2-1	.	ASSHPGAREQF
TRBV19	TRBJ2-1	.	ASSLLRRPGQGKYNEQF
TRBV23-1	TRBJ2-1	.	ARKGQDNEQF
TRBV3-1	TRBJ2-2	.	ASSHWASGRTGELF
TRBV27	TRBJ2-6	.	ASSLSMHFSGANVLT
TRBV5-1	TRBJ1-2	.	ASSLGDRGRGNYGYT
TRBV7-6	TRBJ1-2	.	ASSLSDGNYGYT
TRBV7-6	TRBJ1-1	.	ASSLAAQGYTEAF
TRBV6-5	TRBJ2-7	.	ASSYAKGDKPPFVSYEQY
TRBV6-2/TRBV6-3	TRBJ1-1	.	ASSTDRVGGTEAF
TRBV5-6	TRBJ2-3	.	ASSLKGPPGTDTQY
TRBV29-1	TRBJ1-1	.	SARLALNTEAF
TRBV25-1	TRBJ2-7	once	ASGEDEQY
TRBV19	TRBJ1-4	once	ASSESATNEKLF
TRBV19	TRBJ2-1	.	ASSIQYNEQF
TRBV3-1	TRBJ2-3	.	ASSPDSTPSTDTQY
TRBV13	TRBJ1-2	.	ASQVRGYGYT
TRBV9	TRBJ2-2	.	ASSGRTVPNTGELF
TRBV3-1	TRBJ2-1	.	ASSGLAGGKNEQF
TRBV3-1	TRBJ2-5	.	ASSLQDTGLAARDGTQY
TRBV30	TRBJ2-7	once	AWSPRGFSYEQY
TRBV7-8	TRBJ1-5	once	ASGPSSESQPQH
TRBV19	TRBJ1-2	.	ASSPPGVGTGDGYT
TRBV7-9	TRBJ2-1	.	ASSLVSASGSPHNEQF
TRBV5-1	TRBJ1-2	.	ASSRETKSGGYT
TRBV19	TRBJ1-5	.	ASSSQDRQPQH
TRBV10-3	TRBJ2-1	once	AIRGGGHEQF
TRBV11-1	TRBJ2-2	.	ASTVRSARDLTVPFNTGELF
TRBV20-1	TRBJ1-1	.	SATGTAGTEAF
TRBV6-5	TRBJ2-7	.	ASAYGGGYEQY
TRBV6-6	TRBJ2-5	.	ASSSGTSGIQETQY
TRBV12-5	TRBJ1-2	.	ASGLGVPKYGYT
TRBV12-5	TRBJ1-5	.	ASGLASGGNQPQH
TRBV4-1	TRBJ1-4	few	ASSQTDRVLF